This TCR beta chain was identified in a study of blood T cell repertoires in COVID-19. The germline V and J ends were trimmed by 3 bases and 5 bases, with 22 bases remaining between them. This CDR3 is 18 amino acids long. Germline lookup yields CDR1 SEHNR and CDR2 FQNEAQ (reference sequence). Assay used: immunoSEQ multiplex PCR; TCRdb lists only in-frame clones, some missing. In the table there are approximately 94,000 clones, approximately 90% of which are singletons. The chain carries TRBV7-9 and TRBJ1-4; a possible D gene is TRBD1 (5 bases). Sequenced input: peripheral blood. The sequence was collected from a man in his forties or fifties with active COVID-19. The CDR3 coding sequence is TGTGCCAGCAGCTTCGCCAGAGGAGCGGGACGGAGCAATGAAAAACTGTTTTTT. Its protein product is CASSFARGAGRSNEKLFF.